The 21 T cell receptor beta chains below were found in one sample sequenced in a study of shared clonotypes between healthy human individuals. Libraries were prepared by immunoSEQ multiplex PCR; TCRdb keeps only in-frame clonotypes and omits some of them. Seen here are about 2.4 million clones, 93% observed once, and the top ten hold 0.36%. The sample consisted of naive CD4+ T cells from PBMCs. Subset defined: CD45RA+ positively selected. These receptors originate from a man aged 18 to 30 in good health. Some clones in this sample may be carry-over from other donors' samples.

Notes on this clone: Different DNA sequences within this sample yield the same CDR3. The V gene is TRBV6-5, the J gene TRBJ1-1, with 8 bases fitting TRBD1. The germline CDR1 and CDR2 sequences are MNHEY and SVGAGI. This CDR3 has 14 residues. J gave up 5 bases and V 0 bases, and 2 bases lay outside the gene matches. As DNA, the CDR3 is TGTGCCAGCAGTTACTCCAGGGGGCGGACTGAAGCTTTCTTT. This gives the protein CASSYSRGRTEAFF.

This chain links TRBV25-1 with TRBJ2-7; TRBD2 matches 12 bases. Trimming took 8 bases from V and 0 from J; bases not matched to a gene: 5. The V gene's germline CDR1 is MGHDK and CDR2 SYGVNS. CDR3 length equals 15 residues. The CDR3 reads CASERLAGASYEQYF. The CDR3 DNA sequence: TGTGCCAGCGAGAGACTAGCGGGGGCCTCCTACGAGCAGTACTTC.

The rearrangement links TRBV28 to TRBJ2-1; 11 bases agree with TRBD2. The CDR3 is 17 residues long. J gave up 7 bases and V 2 bases, and 10 bases lay outside the gene matches. Germline CDR1 and CDR2: MDHEN and SYDVKM. CDR3 bases: TGTGCCAGCAGTTTAGGGAAACTAGCGGGAGTATGGAATGAGCAGTTCTTC. This encodes CASSLGKLAGVWNEQFF. Variable domain in full (rest from reference TRBV28 and TRBJ2-1): DVKVTQSSRYLVKRTGEKVFLECVQDMDHENMFWYRQDPGLGLRLIYFSYDVKMKEKGDIPEGYSVSREKKERFSLILESASTNQTSMYLCASSLGKLAGVWNEQFFGPGTRLTVL.

The chain carries TRBV6-5 and TRBJ2-5; TRBD1 might be the D (8 bases). The CDR3 length is 14 residues. Trimming stripped 2 bases from V and 11 bases from J, with 18 bases between. The germline CDR1 and CDR2 sequences are MNHEY and SVGAGI. The CDR3: CASSYSQGAREQYF. The DNA of the CDR3 is TGTGCCAGCAGTTACAGCCAGGGGGCGCGGGAGCAGTACTTC.

This chain connects TRBV11-3 to TRBJ2-3; 9 positions match TRBD1. Per the germline V gene, CDR1 is SGHNT and CDR2 is YENEEA. This CDR3 is 17 amino acids long. J was trimmed by 5 bases and V by 0 bases; bases with no gene match: 9. CDR3 DNA: TGTGCCAGCAGCTTAGATAGACTGGGACAGGGAAGAGATACGCAGTATTTT. This codes for CASSLDRLGQGRDTQYF.

This chain links TRBV19 with TRBJ2-7; 7 bases fit TRBD1. Germline V gene data show CDR1 as LNHDA and CDR2 as SQIVND (reference sequence). Trimming cost V 7 bases and J 2 bases; bases outside gene matches: 8. This CDR3 is built from 14 residues. CDR3 sequence reads: CASTKSGGAYEQYF. For the CDR3, the DNA is TGTGCCAGTACCAAGTCAGGGGGTGCCTACGAGCAGTACTTC.

Concerning this clone: A read error may account for a junction end that differs from germline. The CDR3 DNA reads TGTGCCAGCAGTTTCATAGGAATAGACTACTTC. Its translation: CASSFIGIDYF. This chain connects TRBV28 to TRBJ1-2; D is unresolved. Germline CDR1 is MDHEN and CDR2 is SYDVKM. The CDR3 has 11 amino acids.

The V gene is TRBV18, the J gene TRBJ2-7; D uncertain. V was shortened by 2 bases and J by 3 bases, with 26 bases between the two germline ends. Germline V lookup: CDR1 KGHSH, CDR2 LQKENI. CDR3 size: 19 residues. In DNA, the CDR3 is TGTGCCAGCTCACCAAGCACACTCCTAGAAGACCGTGACCTCTACGAGCAGTACTTC. This gives the protein CASSPSTLLEDRDLYEQYF.

This rearrangement joins TRBV5-1 to TRBJ2-7, with 7 bases matching TRBD2. Losses at the gene ends were 5 bases for V and 7 bases for J; bases not matched to a gene: 9. Germline assignment: CDR1 SGHRS and CDR2 YFSETQ. The CDR3 runs 13 residues. The CDR3: CASRRNSGGEQYF. CDR3 sequence (DNA): TGCGCCAGCAGGCGGAATTCCGGGGGGGAGCAGTACTTC. The full variable domain, with the rest looked up from reference TRBV5-1 and TRBJ2-7, is KAGVTQTPRYLIKTRGQQVTLSCSPISGHRSVSWYQQTPGQGLQFLFEYFSETQRNKGNFPGRFSGRQFSNSRSEMNVSTLELGDSALYLCASRRNSGGEQYFGPGTRLTVT.

The chain has TRBV5-4 and TRBJ2-3; 7 positions agree with TRBD1. The CDR3 has 14 residues. The ends lost 10 bases at V and 3 bases at J; junction bases unmatched: 11. CDR1 is SGHNT, CDR2 YYREEE, per germline (reference sequence). The CDR3 DNA reads TGTGCCGTACCACAGGGGCGAGAAACAGATACGCAGTATTTT. Its protein product is CAVPQGRETDTQYF.

This rearrangement joins TRBV11-1 to TRBJ2-5; no definite D call. V gave up 3 bases and J gave up 2 bases, with 4 bases separating them. Germline values: CDR1 SGHAT, CDR2 FQDESV (reference sequence). This CDR3 comprises 12 residues. CDR3 protein: CASSFVQETQYF. Written as DNA, the CDR3 is TGTGCCAGCAGCTTCGTACAAGAGACCCAGTACTTC.

The rearrangement joins TRBV6-5 to TRBJ2-7; D could derive from TRBD1 or TRBD2 (6 bases each). The CDR3 totals 13 residues. V was pared by 4 bases and J by 5 bases, with 12 bases between. Germline CDR1 reads MNHEY; CDR2 reads SVGAGI. The CDR3 protein is CASSLPGEDEQYF. The CDR3 nucleotides are TGTGCCAGCAGTTTACCAGGGGAGGACGAGCAGTACTTC.

The chain carries TRBV2 and TRBJ2-2, with 11 bases matching TRBD2. CDR3 length: 15 residues. CDR1 is SNHLY and CDR2 is FYNNEI in the germline V gene. Trimming took 7 bases from V and 1 from J; bases not matched to a gene: 2. Here the CDR3 reads CASKLAGGNTGELFF. The DNA of the CDR3 is TGTGCCAGCAAGCTAGCGGGAGGGAACACCGGGGAGCTGTTTTTT.

V usage is TRBV5-1 and J usage is TRBJ2-1, with TRBD2 matching over 10 bases. The junction had 11 bases not matched to a gene; V was cut back by 0 bases and J by 8 bases. The length of the CDR3 is 17 residues. Germline V gives CDR1 SGHRS, CDR2 YFSETQ. Written as DNA, the CDR3 is TGCGCCAGCAGCTTGGCCGCAGCGGGAGGGCCTTACGATGAGCAGTTCTTC. Translation gives CASSLAAAGGPYDEQFF.

The V and J genes are TRBV7-9 and TRBJ1-4, with 10 positions matching TRBD1. V was pared by 0 bases and J by 8 bases, with 3 bases of the junction left unmatched. The CDR3 is 15 amino acids. Looked up from germline, CDR1 is SEHNR and CDR2 is FQNEAQ (reference sequence). In DNA form, the CDR3 reads TGTGCCAGCAGCTTAGCGACAGGGGGCTTGGAAAAACTGTTTTTT. Translated: CASSLATGGLEKLFF. The full variable domain, rest sourced from reference TRBV7-9 and TRBJ1-4, is DTGVSQNPRHKITKRGQNVTFRCDPISEHNRLYWYRQTLGQGPEFLTYFQNEAQLEKSRLLSDRFSAERPKGSFSTLEIQRTEQGDSAMYLCASSLATGGLEKLFFGSGTQLSVL.

This sequence joins TRBV5-1 and TRBJ1-4, with 9 nucleotides matching TRBD1. From germline, CDR1 is SGHRS and CDR2 YFSETQ. The CDR3 length is 14 residues. V gave up 7 bases and J gave up 8 bases; unmatched junction bases: 9. The CDR3 nucleotides are TGCGCCAGCGGAATAGGGACAGGGAAGGAAAAACTGTTTTTT. This encodes CASGIGTGKEKLFF.

The rearrangement joins TRBV19 to TRBJ1-4; D remains ambiguous. The germline V gene encodes CDR1 LNHDA and CDR2 SQIVND (reference sequence). The length of the CDR3 is 15 residues. Trimming left V 6 bases short and J 4 bases short, with 15 bases between. In DNA form, the CDR3 reads TGTGCCAGTAGCCCCTTGGACGGGAGTAATGAAAAACTGTTTTTT. It specifies CASSPLDGSNEKLFF.

This chain joins TRBV6-5 and TRBJ2-5; the D gene is possibly TRBD2 (5 bases). Germline V gives CDR1 MNHEY, CDR2 SVGAGI. The CDR3 is 12 residues long. Trimming removed 5 bases from V and 14 bases from J, with 18 bases in between. Here the CDR3 reads CASSRPRGPRYF. In DNA form, the CDR3 reads TGTGCCAGCAGTCGCCCGCGCGGGCCCCGATACTTC.

The genes are TRBV5-1 and TRBJ2-7; 12 bases align to TRBD1. The CDR3 sequence is 16 residues long. Germline loops: CDR1 SGHRS, CDR2 YFSETQ. V dropped 4 bases and J dropped 5; count of bases not matched to a gene: 10. The CDR3 sequence is CASSLDGTGGVDEQYF. CDR3 in DNA: TGCGCCAGCAGCCTGGACGGGACAGGGGGCGTGGACGAGCAGTACTTC.

On this clone itself: The same CDR3 arises from other DNA sequences in this sample as well. CDR3 bases: TGCGCCAGCAGTTGGGACTCCCAAGAGACCCAGTACTTC. Its protein product is CASSWDSQETQYF. The chain links TRBV5-1 to TRBJ2-5; possible D gene TRBD2, 6 bases. The germline V gene has CDR1 SGHRS and CDR2 YFSETQ. V lost 5 bases and J lost 1, with 9 bases in between. This CDR3 comprises 13 residues. Full variable domain (rest looked up from reference TRBV5-1 and TRBJ2-5): KAGVTQTPRYLIKTRGQQVTLSCSPISGHRSVSWYQQTPGQGLQFLFEYFSETQRNKGNFPGRFSGRQFSNSRSEMNVSTLELGDSALYLCASSWDSQETQYFGPGTRLLVL.

In DNA, the CDR3 is TGTGCCAGCAGCAAAGACAGCTTCCAAGAGACCCAGTACTTC. Amino acids: CASSKDSFQETQYF. V usage is TRBV7-2 and J usage is TRBJ2-5; the D gene is possibly TRBD1 (5 bases). CDR3 length equals 14 residues. Germline assignment: CDR1 SGHTA and CDR2 FQGNSA. V lost 5 bases and J 1 base, leaving 11 bases between the germline ends.